This TCR beta chain is drawn from a study of blood T cell repertoires in COVID-19. Study-level information: Spain, Italy and the United States supplied samples that represented acute and convalescent COVID-19. In each case, the material was cDNA or gDNA derived from T cells, B-cell-depleted T cells, or PBMCs.

CDR1 is GTSNPN, CDR2 SVGIG, per germline (reference sequence). The V and J ends lost 2 bases and 0 bases respectively, with 9 bases between them. CDR3 length equals 14 residues. Study processing details: Quantification of nucleated cells was approximated via reference gene primer amplification. The protocol was immunoSEQ multiplex PCR, while the TCRdb copy is restricted to in-frame clones and leaves out a portion. The DNA was the basis for D and trimming; V, J and clone size are from that table. The sample comprises over 400,000 clones, 70% to 90% of which are singletons, and approximately 3.4% rests with the top ten.

Sequenced sample: peripheral blood. This TCR was recovered from a human donor in a cohort sampled during active COVID-19. V usage is TRBV30 and J usage is TRBJ2-3; the D gene is possibly TRBD2 (6 bases). CDR3 sequence (DNA): TGTGCCTGGAGTTTGGGACTTAGCACAGATACGCAGTATTTT. This encodes CAWSLGLSTDTQYF. Full variable domain (rest looked up from reference TRBV30 and TRBJ2-3): SQTIHQWPATLVQPVGSPLSLECTVEGTSNPNLYWYRQAAGRGLQLLFYSVGIGQISSEVPQNLSASRPQDRQFILSSKKLLLSDSGFYLCAWSLGLSTDTQYFGPGTRLTVL.